This T cell receptor (beta chain) originates from a study of cytomegalovirus exposure and HLA in healthy donors. Overall study: In an earlier analysis, approximately 120 million unique TCR beta sequences were found from some 170 million T cells.

CDR1 and CDR2 (germline): MNHNS, SASEGT. Trimming removed 5 bases from V and 8 bases from J, with 15 bases in between. The CDR3 has 13 residues. PCR employed 60 Vbeta and 13 Jbeta primers. Clones were read by immunoSEQ multiplex PCR, and TCRdb kept only the in-frame ones, dropping some. Here the sample spans some 180,000 clones, over 70% being singletons. The chain carries TRBV6-1 and TRBJ1-2, with D perhaps matching TRBD1 (5 bases). Material: PBMCs. This sequence originates from a woman in her fifties or sixties in good health and CMV-seropositive. The CDR3 is CASSPEGASGYTF. The CDR3 DNA reads TGTGCCAGCAGTCCCGAAGGGGCATCCGGCTACACCTTC.